These 18 T cell receptor beta chains were all obtained from the same sample, sequenced in a study of T cells in tumors after PD-1 blockade (dated by TCRdb to between 2019 and 2020). Library method: the immunoSEQ multiplex PCR assay. TCRdb obtained this table from immuneACCESS and retained in-frame rearrangements with V and J assigned. These tables miss some clones; where compared with another copy, unresolved V genes account for less than half of the shortfall, and the remainder is unexplained. Within this sample are 55,000 to 65,000 clones, with 80% of them counted one time only. The ten largest clones represent roughly an eighth of the sample. The meaning of the sample's time point label: before anti-PD-1 therapy. The input for sequencing was PBMCs, taken before anti-PD-1 treatment. The receptors originated from a human donor with basal cell carcinoma.

The chain joins TRBV25-1 to TRBJ1-3; D gene uncertain. V was shortened by 7 bases and J by 2 bases, with 6 bases between the two germline ends. CDR1 is MGHDK, CDR2 SYGVNS, per germline. CDR3 size: 12 residues. This CDR3 is CASNGPGNTIYF. The CDR3 nucleotides read TGTGCCAGCAACGGTCCTGGAAACACCATATATTTT.

This clone was counted a few times. A read error may account for a junction end that differs from germline. The gene calls are TRBV6-5 and TRBJ2-1, with TRBD2 matching 15 bases. Per the germline V gene, CDR1 is MNHEY and CDR2 is SVGAGI. This CDR3 spans 16 amino acids. The CDR3 DNA is TGTGCCAGCGGTTACGGGACTAGCGGGGGGATCAATGAGCAGTTCTTC. This translates into CASGYGTSGGINEQFF.

This clone was counted at least ten times. V usage is TRBV7-9 and J usage is TRBJ2-7; D not certain. This CDR3 has 12 residues. V was shortened by 5 bases and J by 2 bases, with 7 bases between the two germline ends. Germline CDR1 and CDR2: SEHNR and FQNEAQ (reference sequence). CDR3 DNA sequence: TGTGCCAGCAGCGAAGGGACCTACGAGCAGTACTTC. Translation gives CASSEGTYEQYF.

The chain links TRBV6-4 to TRBJ2-2, with 13 bases matching TRBD2. The CDR3 runs 16 residues. Germline CDR1 is MRHNA and CDR2 is SNTAGT. V shed 6 bases and J 3 bases; nucleotides not matched to a gene: 4. CDR3 sequence: CASRGGLAGDTGELFF. In nucleotides, the CDR3 is TGTGCCAGCAGAGGAGGACTAGCGGGGGACACCGGGGAGCTGTTTTTT.

This clone was counted a single time. The CDR3 bases are TGTGCCAGTAGTACGGGACAGGGCTTCGGGGCCAACGTCCTGACTTTC. It codes for CASSTGQGFGANVLTF. This sequence joins TRBV19 and TRBJ2-6, with 9 bases aligning to TRBD1. Germline assignment: CDR1 LNHDA and CDR2 SQIVND (reference sequence). J was trimmed by 4 bases and V by 4 bases; bases with no gene match: 5. This CDR3 has 16 residues.

V is TRBV6-1 and J is TRBJ1-4; TRBD1 might be the D (5 bases). V lost 1 base and J 8 bases, leaving 11 bases between the germline ends. The CDR3 sequence is 14 residues long. CDR1 is MNHNS and CDR2 is SASEGT in the germline V gene. Here the CDR3 reads CASSEGGMREKLFF. In DNA, the CDR3 is TGTGCCAGCAGTGAAGGGGGGATGCGCGAAAAACTGTTTTTT.

V usage is TRBV3-1 (or the pseudogene TRBV3-2) and J usage is TRBJ1-1, with D perhaps matching TRBD1 (5 bases). Germline V CDR1 and CDR2: LGHDT, YNNKEL (reference sequence). Trimming left V 2 bases short and J 7 bases short, with 11 bases between. The CDR3 runs to 13 residues. The CDR3 loop reads CASSQSGANEAFF. CDR3 nucleotides: TGTGCCAGCAGCCAATCCGGGGCGAATGAAGCTTTCTTT.

The J gene is TRBJ2-5, the V gene TRBV29-1; the D gene could be TRBD1 or TRBD2 (6 bases each). CDR3 length equals 12 residues. The V gene's germline CDR1 is SQVTM and CDR2 ANQGSEA. V lost 7 bases and J lost 5, with 14 bases in between. Here the CDR3 reads CSASTGRETQYF. CDR3 in DNA: TGCAGCGCCTCTACAGGGAGGGAGACCCAGTACTTC.

The genes are TRBV29-1 and TRBJ2-7, with D possibly matching TRBD2 (6 bases). This CDR3 is 14 amino acids long. The V gene's germline CDR1 is SQVTM and CDR2 ANQGSEA. V was trimmed by 4 bases and J by 2 bases, leaving 15 bases between them. CDR3 coding DNA: TGCAGCGTTGGTAACGCGGGAAAGACCTACGAGCAGTACTTC. As protein: CSVGNAGKTYEQYF.

V gene TRBV2 combines with J gene TRBJ2-1; 8 nucleotides align to TRBD2. The V and J ends lost 11 bases and 2 bases, in that order; junction bases with no gene match: 8. The V gene's germline CDR1 is SNHLY and CDR2 FYNNEI. This CDR3 has 14 amino acids. Written as DNA, the CDR3 is TGTGCCGCGCGGGGGGACCTCACCTACAATGAGCAGTTCTTC. Protein sequence: CAARGDLTYNEQFF. Full variable domain (rest looked up from reference TRBV2 and TRBJ2-1): EPEVTQTPSHQVTQMGQEVILRCVPISNHLYFYWYRQILGQKVEFLVSFYNNEISEKSEIFDDQFSVERPDGSNFTLKIRSTKLEDSAMYFCAARGDLTYNEQFFGPGTRLTVL.

This clone has a single count. The chain joins TRBV14 to TRBJ1-5; tentatively, D is TRBD1 (5 bases). Between the trimmed V and J ends, which lost 4 bases and 15 bases, there was a span of 25 bases. CDR3 size: 15 residues. CDR1 and CDR2 from the germline V gene are SGHDN and FVKESK. The CDR3 here is CASSRVQGYAEVLHF. The CDR3 nucleotides read TGTGCCAGCAGCCGAGTTCAGGGTTACGCAGAGGTTTTGCATTTT.

The genes are TRBV27 and TRBJ1-1; D possibly corresponds to TRBD1 (6 bases). Germline V CDR1 and CDR2: MNHEY, SMNVEV (reference sequence). The CDR3 is 13 residues long. V was trimmed by 5 bases and J by 6 bases, leaving 13 bases between them. CDR3 DNA sequence: TGTGCCAGCAGTACCAACAGGGTGGCTGAAGCTTTCTTT. Amino acids: CASSTNRVAEAFF.

This sequence joins TRBV9 and TRBJ1-2, with D possibly matching TRBD1 (5 bases). Germline V gene lookup returns CDR1 SGDLS and CDR2 YYNGEE. The ends were cut back, 0 bases at V and 0 bases at J, with 15 bases in the middle. The CDR3 length is 17 residues. CDR3 nucleotide sequence: TGTGCCAGCAGCGTAGTTGACAGTCCCTCCTCTAACTATGGCTACACCTTC. Its protein product is CASSVVDSPSSNYGYTF.

The rearrangement joins TRBV6-1 to TRBJ2-7; TRBD1 agrees at 7 bases. Losses at the gene ends were 1 base for V and 4 bases for J; bases not matched to a gene: 13. CDR1 is MNHNS, CDR2 SASEGT, per germline. The CDR3 is 17 residues long. CDR3 DNA: TGTGCCAGCAGTGAAGTACGATTTACGGGACAGAAATACGAGCAGTACTTC. It encodes CASSEVRFTGQKYEQYF.

CDR3: CASSLWRGNTEAFF. For the CDR3, the DNA is TGTGCCAGCAGTTTATGGCGGGGAAACACTGAAGCTTTCTTT. The chain joins TRBV13 to TRBJ1-1; unclear D gene. The CDR3 extends over 14 amino acids. The germline CDR1 and CDR2 sequences are PRHDT and FYEKMQ (reference sequence). V lost 6 bases, J lost 2 bases, and 13 bases lay in between.

This chain connects TRBV6-5 to TRBJ2-3, with 11 positions matching TRBD1. Per the germline V gene, CDR1 is MNHEY and CDR2 is SVGAGI. This CDR3 has 15 amino acids. With V trimmed by 6 bases and J by 5 bases, 7 bases remained unmatched. For the CDR3, the DNA is TGTGCCAGCAGATATGGGACAGGGGGAGGAGATACGCAGTATTTT. Translated, it gives CASRYGTGGGDTQYF.

The chain uses TRBV5-1 and TRBJ2-3; TRBD2 matches 9 bases. The CDR3 loop spans 18 amino acids. Germline V gene sequence: CDR1 SGHRS, CDR2 YFSETQ. J lost 0 bases, V lost 1 base, and 9 bases had no gene match. CDR3 DNA sequence: TGCGCCAGCAGCTTGTACAGCGGGGGGACTCCTAGCACAGATACGCAGTATTTT. It translates to CASSLYSGGTPSTDTQYF.

The chain has TRBV9 and TRBJ2-3; TRBD2 is a possible D gene (5 bases). The germline gives CDR1 SGDLS, CDR2 YYNGEE. Trimming removed 1 base at V and 1 base at J, with 13 bases between. This CDR3 has 16 amino acids. CDR3 bases: TGTGCCAGCAGCGTAAAGGCTAGCCTAGGCACAGATACGCAGTATTTT. This gives the protein CASSVKASLGTDTQYF.